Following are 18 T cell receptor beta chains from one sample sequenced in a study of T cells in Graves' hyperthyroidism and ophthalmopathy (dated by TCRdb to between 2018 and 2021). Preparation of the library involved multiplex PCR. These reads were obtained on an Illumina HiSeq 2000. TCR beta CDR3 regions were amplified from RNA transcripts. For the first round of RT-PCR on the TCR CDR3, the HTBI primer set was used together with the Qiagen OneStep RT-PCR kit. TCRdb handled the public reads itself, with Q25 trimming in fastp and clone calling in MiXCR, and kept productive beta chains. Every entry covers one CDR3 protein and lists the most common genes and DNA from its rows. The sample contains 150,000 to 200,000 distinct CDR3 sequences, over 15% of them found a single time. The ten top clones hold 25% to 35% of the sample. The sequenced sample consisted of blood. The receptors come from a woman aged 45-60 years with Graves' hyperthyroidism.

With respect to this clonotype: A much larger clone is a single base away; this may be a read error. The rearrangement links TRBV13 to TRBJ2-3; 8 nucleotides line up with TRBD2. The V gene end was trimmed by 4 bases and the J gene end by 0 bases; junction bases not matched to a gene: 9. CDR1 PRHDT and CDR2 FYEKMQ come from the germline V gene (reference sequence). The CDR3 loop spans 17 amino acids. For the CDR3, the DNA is TGTGCCAGCAGCTCCATCCTATCGGGGGGGAGCACAGATACGCAGTATTTT. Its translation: CASSSILSGGSTDTQYF.

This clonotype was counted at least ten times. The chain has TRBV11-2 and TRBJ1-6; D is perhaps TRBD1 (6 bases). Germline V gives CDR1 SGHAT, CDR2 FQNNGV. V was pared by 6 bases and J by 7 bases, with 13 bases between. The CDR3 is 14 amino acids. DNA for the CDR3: TGTGCCAGCAGTTCGGGACACGGCAATTCACCCCTCCACTTT. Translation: CASSSGHGNSPLHF.

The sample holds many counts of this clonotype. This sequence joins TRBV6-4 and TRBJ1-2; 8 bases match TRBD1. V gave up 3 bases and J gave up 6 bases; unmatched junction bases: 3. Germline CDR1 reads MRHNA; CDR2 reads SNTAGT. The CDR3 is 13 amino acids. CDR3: CASSERQGNGYTF. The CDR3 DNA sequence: TGTGCCAGCAGTGAACGACAGGGGAATGGCTACACCTTC.

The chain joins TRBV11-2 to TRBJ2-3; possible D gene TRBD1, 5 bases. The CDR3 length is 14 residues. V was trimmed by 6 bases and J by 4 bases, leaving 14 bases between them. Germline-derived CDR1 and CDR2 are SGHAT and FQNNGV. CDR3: CASSLLVGPDTQYF. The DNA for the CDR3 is TGTGCCAGCAGTCTGCTTGTGGGGCCAGATACGCAGTATTTT. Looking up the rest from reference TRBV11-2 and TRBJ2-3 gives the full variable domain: EAGVAQSPRYKIIEKRQSVAFWCNPISGHATLYWYQQILGQGPKLLIQFQNNGVVDDSQLPKDRFSAERLKGVDSTLKIQPAKLEDSAVYLCASSLLVGPDTQYFGPGTRLTVL.

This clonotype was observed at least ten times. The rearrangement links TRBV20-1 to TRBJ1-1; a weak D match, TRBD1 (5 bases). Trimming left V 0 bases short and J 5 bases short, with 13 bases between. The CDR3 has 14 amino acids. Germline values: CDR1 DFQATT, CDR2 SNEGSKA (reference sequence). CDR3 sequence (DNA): TGCAGTGCTAGAGATCAAACGGGGGGGACTGAAGCTTTCTTT. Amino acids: CSARDQTGGTEAFF.

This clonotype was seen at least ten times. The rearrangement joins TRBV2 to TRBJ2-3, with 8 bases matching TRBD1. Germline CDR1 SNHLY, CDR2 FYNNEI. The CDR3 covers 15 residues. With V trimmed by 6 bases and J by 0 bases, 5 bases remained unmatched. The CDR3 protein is CASRNDRGSTDTQYF. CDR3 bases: TGTGCCAGCAGGAACGACAGGGGTAGCACAGATACGCAGTATTTT.

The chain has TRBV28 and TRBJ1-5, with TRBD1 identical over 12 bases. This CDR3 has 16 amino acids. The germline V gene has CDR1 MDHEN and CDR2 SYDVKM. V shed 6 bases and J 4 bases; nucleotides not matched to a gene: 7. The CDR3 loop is CASRSPGQGANQPQHF. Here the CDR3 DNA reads TGTGCCAGCAGGTCGCCGGGACAGGGGGCAAATCAGCCCCAGCATTTT.

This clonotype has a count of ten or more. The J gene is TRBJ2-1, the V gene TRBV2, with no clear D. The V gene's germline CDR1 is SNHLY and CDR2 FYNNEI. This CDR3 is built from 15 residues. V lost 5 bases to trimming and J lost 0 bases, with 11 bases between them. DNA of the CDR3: TGTGCCAGCAGTTTGCAGCGAAGCTCCTACAATGAGCAGTTCTTC. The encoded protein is CASSLQRSSYNEQFF.

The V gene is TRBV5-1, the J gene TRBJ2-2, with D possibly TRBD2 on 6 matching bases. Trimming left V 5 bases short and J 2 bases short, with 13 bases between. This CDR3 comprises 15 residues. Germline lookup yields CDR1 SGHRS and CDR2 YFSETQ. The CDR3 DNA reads TGCGCCAGCAGGGTTAGCGGAGGTAACACCGGGGAGCTGTTTTTT. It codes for CASRVSGGNTGELFF. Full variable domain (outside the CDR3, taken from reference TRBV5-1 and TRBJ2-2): KAGVTQTPRYLIKTRGQQVTLSCSPISGHRSVSWYQQTPGQGLQFLFEYFSETQRNKGNFPGRFSGRQFSNSRSEMNVSTLELGDSALYLCASRVSGGNTGELFFGEGSRLTVL.

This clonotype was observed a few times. DNA for the CDR3: TGCGCCAGCAGCCGACCAGGGGGTGAAGCTTTCTTT. Translating gives CASSRPGGEAFF. The chain employs TRBV4-1 and TRBJ1-1; TRBD1 matches 7 bases. Germline values: CDR1 MGHRA, CDR2 YSYEKL. The CDR3 totals 12 residues. V lost 4 bases to trimming and J lost 7 bases; unmatched junction nucleotides: 3.

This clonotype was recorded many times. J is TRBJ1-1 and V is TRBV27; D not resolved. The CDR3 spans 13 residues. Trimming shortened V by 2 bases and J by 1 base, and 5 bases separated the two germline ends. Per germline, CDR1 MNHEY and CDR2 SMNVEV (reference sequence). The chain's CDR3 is CASSLPGNTEAFF. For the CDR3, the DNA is TGTGCCAGCAGTTTACCCGGGAACACTGAAGCTTTCTTT.

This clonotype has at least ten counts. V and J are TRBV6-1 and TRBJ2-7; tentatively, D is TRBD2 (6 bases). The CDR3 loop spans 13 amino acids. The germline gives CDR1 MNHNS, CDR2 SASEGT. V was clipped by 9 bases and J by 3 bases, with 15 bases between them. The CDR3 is CASLAGGIYEQYF. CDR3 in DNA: TGTGCCAGTTTGGCGGGCGGGATCTACGAGCAGTACTTC.

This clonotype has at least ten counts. The CDR3 nucleotides are TGTGCCAGCAGTGCGACGCGCGCGAACACCGGGGAGCTGTTTTTT. It specifies CASSATRANTGELFF. V usage is TRBV6-1 and J usage is TRBJ2-2; no clear D gene. CDR3 length: 15 amino acids. V was pared by 4 bases and J by 0 bases, with 9 bases between. CDR1 is MNHNS, CDR2 SASEGT, per germline.

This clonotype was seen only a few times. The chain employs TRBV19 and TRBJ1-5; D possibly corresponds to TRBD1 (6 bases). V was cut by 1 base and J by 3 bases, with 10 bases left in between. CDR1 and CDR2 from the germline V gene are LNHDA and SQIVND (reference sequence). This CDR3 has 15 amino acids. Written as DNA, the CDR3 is TGTGCCAGTAGTATAGTTGGGGGGCCCAATCAGCCCCAGCATTTT. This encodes CASSIVGGPNQPQHF.

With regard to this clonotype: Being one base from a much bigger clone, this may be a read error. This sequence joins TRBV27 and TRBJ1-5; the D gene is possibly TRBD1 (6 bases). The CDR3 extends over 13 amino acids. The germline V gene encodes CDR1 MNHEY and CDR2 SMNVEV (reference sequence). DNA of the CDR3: TGTGCCAGCAGTTGGACAGTGAATCGGCCCCAGCATTTT. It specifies CASSWTVNRPQHF.

The CDR3, as DNA: TGTGCCAGCAGCTTCCGGGACAGATATTCACCCCTCCACTTT. It codes for CASSFRDRYSPLHF. The rearrangement uses TRBV5-4 and TRBJ1-6; 7 bases agree with TRBD1. The CDR3 is made up of 14 amino acids. J gave up 8 bases and V 2 bases, and 4 bases lay outside the gene matches. Germline V gene sequence: CDR1 SGHNT, CDR2 YYREEE (reference sequence).

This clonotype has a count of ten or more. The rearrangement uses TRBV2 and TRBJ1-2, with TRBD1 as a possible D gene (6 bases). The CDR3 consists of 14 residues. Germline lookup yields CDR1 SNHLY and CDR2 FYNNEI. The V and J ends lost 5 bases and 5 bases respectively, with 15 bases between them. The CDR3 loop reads CASSINTGQYGYTF. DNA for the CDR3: TGTGCCAGCAGTATTAATACAGGGCAATATGGCTACACCTTC.

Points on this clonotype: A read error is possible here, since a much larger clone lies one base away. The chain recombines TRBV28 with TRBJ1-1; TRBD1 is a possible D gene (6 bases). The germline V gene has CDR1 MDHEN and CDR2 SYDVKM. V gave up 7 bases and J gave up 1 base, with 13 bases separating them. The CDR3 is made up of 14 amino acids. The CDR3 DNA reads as TGTGCCAGCACCCAGGGACACCGGAACACTGAAGCTTTCTTT. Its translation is CASTQGHRNTEAFF.